The sequence of this T cell receptor beta chain was determined in a study of control samples from healthy donors and cancer patients. Sequenced by immunoSEQ multiplex PCR; TCRdb stores in-frame clones only, minus some. The data contain 45,000 to 60,000 clones, less than 95% of them singletons. There are 13 residues in the CDR3. V lost 6 bases, J lost 1 base, and 2 bases stayed unmatched. Germline loops: CDR1 MNHEY, CDR2 SVGAGI. The chain has TRBV6-5 and TRBJ1-1; 7 bases are a match to TRBD1. What was sequenced was blood. The sequence came from a man in his thirties or forties in good health. As DNA, the CDR3 is TGTGCCAGCAGCAGACAGGGGAACACTGAAGCTTTCTTT. This sequence encodes CASSRQGNTEAFF.